A single sample is the source of the 30 T cell receptor beta chains below, sequenced in a study of T cell changes during pregnancy in multiple sclerosis (dated by TCRdb to the late 2010s). Library construction relied on the immunoSEQ multiplex PCR assay. Drawn from immuneACCESS, this table holds only the in-frame rearrangements with V and J called that TCRdb kept. Clones are partly lost; checked studies trace under half to an unresolved V gene and leave the rest unexplained. This sample comprises approximately 100,000 clones, over 85% of them detected only once. The biggest ten clones account for roughly 1.2% of the sample. Sequenced material: peripheral blood, taken in the second trimester of pregnancy. Receptors were obtained from a female donor with multiple sclerosis, enrolled in a pregnancy study.

The V call is TRBV6-6, the J call TRBJ2-5, with D uncertain. The CDR3 is 14 residues long. The germline CDR1 and CDR2 sequences are MNHNY and SVGAGI (reference sequence). Trimming took 0 bases from V and 0 from J, leaving 5 bases between them. This CDR3 is CASSYSEHQETQYF. CDR3 nucleotides: TGTGCCAGCAGTTACTCAGAGCACCAAGAGACCCAGTACTTC.

The J gene is TRBJ2-5, the V gene TRBV27; 7 bases match TRBD2. Losses at the gene ends were 6 bases for V and 5 bases for J; bases not matched to a gene: 6. The CDR3 has 13 amino acids. Germline CDR1 and CDR2: MNHEY and SMNVEV (reference sequence). Here the CDR3 reads CASSRTSRETQYF. The CDR3 nucleotides read TGTGCCAGCAGCCGGACTAGTCGGGAGACCCAGTACTTC.

The CDR3 loop is CATSSRREGPQHF. In nucleotides, the CDR3 is TGTGCCACCAGCAGCCGACGGGAAGGGCCCCAGCATTTT. The V call is TRBV15, the J call TRBJ1-5; D unclear. Per germline, CDR1 LNHNV and CDR2 YYDKDF (reference sequence). The V end lost 3 bases, the J end lost 9 bases, and 12 bases lay between the germline ends. The length of the CDR3 is 13 residues. The full variable domain, completed using reference TRBV15 and TRBJ1-5, is DAMVIQNPRYQVTQFGKPVTLSCSQTLNHNVMYWYQQKSSQAPKLLFHYYDKDFNNEADTPDNFQSRRPNTSFCFLDIRSPGLGDTAMYLCATSSRREGPQHFGDGTRLSIL.

The rearrangement joins TRBV30 to TRBJ1-2; 12 bases line up with TRBD1. The CDR3 extends over 14 amino acids. In germline, CDR1 is GTSNPN, CDR2 SVGIG (reference sequence). The junction had 4 bases not matched to a gene; V was cut back by 1 base and J by 7 bases. The DNA for the CDR3 is TGTGCCTGGAGTGCCGGGACAGGGGGCTTTGGCTACACCTTC. This codes for CAWSAGTGGFGYTF.

This chain connects TRBV6-1 to TRBJ2-7; TRBD1 matches at 7 bases. Germline V lookup: CDR1 MNHNS, CDR2 SASEGT. The CDR3 has 15 amino acids. V dropped 2 bases and J dropped 2; count of bases not matched to a gene: 6. The DNA for the CDR3 is TGTGCCAGCAGTGAAAGTGGGACAGTCACCTACGAGCAGTACTTC. It encodes CASSESGTVTYEQYF.

This clone was observed a single time. The V gene is TRBV5-1, the J gene TRBJ1-5; D gene uncertain. The CDR3 runs 14 residues. With 0 bases removed from V and 3 bases from J, the gap between germline ends came to 7 bases. Germline V gives CDR1 SGHRS, CDR2 YFSETQ. In DNA, the CDR3 is TGCGCCAGCAGCTTGGGTACATACAATCAGCCCCAGCATTTT. Encoded protein: CASSLGTYNQPQHF.

This chain uses TRBV7-7 with TRBJ2-5, with 7 bases identical to TRBD2. The trim removed 1 base at V and 5 bases at J, leaving 13 bases unmatched. Germline assignment: CDR1 SSHAT and CDR2 FNYEAQ (reference sequence). The CDR3 has 17 residues. CDR3 amino acids: CASSLGGQGLSRETQYF. CDR3 nucleotide sequence: TGTGCCAGCAGCTTAGGAGGGCAGGGACTATCCAGGGAGACCCAGTACTTC.

V and J are TRBV28 and TRBJ2-6; the D is unclear. This CDR3 has 15 residues. V was shortened by 5 bases and J by 2 bases, with 10 bases between the two germline ends. CDR1 is MDHEN and CDR2 is SYDVKM in the germline V gene. CDR3 coding DNA: TGTGCCAGCAGTCCTGAGCCCGCTGGGGCCAACGTCCTGACTTTC. Translation gives CASSPEPAGANVLTF. Looking up the rest from reference TRBV28 and TRBJ2-6 gives the full variable domain: DVKVTQSSRYLVKRTGEKVFLECVQDMDHENMFWYRQDPGLGLRLIYFSYDVKMKEKGDIPEGYSVSREKKERFSLILESASTNQTSMYLCASSPEPAGANVLTFGAGSRLTVL.

The V gene is TRBV5-1, the J gene TRBJ1-5; D unresolved. The V end lost 4 bases, the J end lost 5 bases, and 10 bases lay between the germline ends. The germline CDR1 and CDR2 sequences are SGHRS and YFSETQ. CDR3 size: 13 residues. The CDR3 coding sequence is TGCGCCAGCAGCCCCTGGGGAGATCAGCCCCAGCATTTT. Residues: CASSPWGDQPQHF. Combining the CDR3 with reference TRBV5-1 and TRBJ1-5 gives the whole variable domain KAGVTQTPRYLIKTRGQQVTLSCSPISGHRSVSWYQQTPGQGLQFLFEYFSETQRNKGNFPGRFSGRQFSNSRSEMNVSTLELGDSALYLCASSPWGDQPQHFGDGTRLSIL.

The genes are TRBV5-6 and TRBJ1-1; 8 nucleotides line up with TRBD1. The V segment lost 0 bases and the J segment 0 bases; nucleotides outside the gene matches: 10. The CDR3 sequence is 18 residues long. The V gene's germline CDR1 is SGHDT and CDR2 YYEEEE. The CDR3 here is CASSLGTGGSNMNTEAFF. In DNA form, the CDR3 reads TGTGCCAGCAGCTTGGGAACAGGGGGTTCCAACATGAACACTGAAGCTTTCTTT.

This chain connects TRBV5-4 to TRBJ2-5; TRBD1 aligns across 10 bases. The V and J ends lost 4 bases and 12 bases, in that order; junction bases with no gene match: 15. This CDR3 has 15 amino acids. Per germline, CDR1 SGHNT and CDR2 YYREEE (reference sequence). CDR3 nucleotide sequence: TGTGCCAGCAGCCCCCCAAGGGGACAGGGGCCGCCCGAGTACTTC. It yields the protein CASSPPRGQGPPEYF.

The chain links TRBV5-8 to TRBJ2-2; D unresolved. V lost 1 base to trimming and J lost 3 bases, with 13 bases between them. The CDR3 is made up of 16 amino acids. Germline CDR1 is SGHTS and CDR2 is YDEGEE. DNA of the CDR3: TGTGCCAGCAGCTTGAAACATGAGGTGGACACCGGGGAGCTGTTTTTT. Its translation: CASSLKHEVDTGELFF.

The gene calls are TRBV19 and TRBJ1-5, with a tentative D call TRBD1 (6 bases). V was shortened by 8 bases and J by 2 bases, with 19 bases between the two germline ends. The CDR3 contains 16 residues. CDR1 is LNHDA and CDR2 is SQIVND in the germline V gene (reference sequence). CDR3 loop: CASGLRGGRGNQPQHF. The CDR3 nucleotides read TGTGCCAGTGGGCTTCGAGGGGGAAGGGGCAATCAGCCCCAGCATTTT.

The J gene is TRBJ2-7, the V gene TRBV7-9, with 7 bases identical to TRBD1. J gave up 4 bases and V 6 bases, and 3 bases lay outside the gene matches. This CDR3 contains 12 residues. Germline CDR1 SEHNR, CDR2 FQNEAQ (reference sequence). CDR3 sequence reads: CASSPGQYEQYF. DNA for the CDR3: TGTGCCAGCAGTCCGGGACAGTACGAGCAGTACTTC.

CDR3 DNA sequence: TGTGCCAGCAGCTTAGGACTAGCGGGGTACAATGAGCAGTTCTTC. Protein sequence: CASSLGLAGYNEQFF. This rearrangement joins TRBV7-2 to TRBJ2-1; 11 bases agree with TRBD2. Germline CDR1 is SGHTA and CDR2 is FQGNSA. This CDR3 spans 15 amino acids. Unmatched junction bases numbered 0, after V lost 1 base and J lost 4 bases.

The rearrangement uses TRBV19 and TRBJ2-1; 13 positions match TRBD2. Germline V gene sequence: CDR1 LNHDA, CDR2 SQIVND (reference sequence). Trimming removed 6 bases from V and 4 bases from J; junction bases left unmatched: 6. The length of the CDR3 is 16 residues. CDR3 coding DNA: TGTGCCAGTAGAACTAGCGGGAGGGGCCCATACAATGAGCAGTTCTTC. It codes for CASRTSGRGPYNEQFF.

This chain links TRBV5-5 with TRBJ2-1; D might be TRBD2 (6 bases). Per germline, CDR1 SGHKS and CDR2 YYEKEE (reference sequence). The CDR3 runs to 14 residues. V shed 7 bases and J shed 0 bases, with 11 bases lying between them. This CDR3 reads CASLDGSSYNEQFF. The DNA for the CDR3 is TGTGCCAGCCTGGACGGGAGCTCCTACAATGAGCAGTTCTTC. Drawing the rest from reference TRBV5-5 and TRBJ2-1, the complete variable domain is DAGVTQSPTHLIKTRGQQVTLRCSPISGHKSVSWYQQVLGQGPQFIFQYYEKEERGRGNFPDRFSARQFPNYSSELNVNALLLGDSALYLCASLDGSSYNEQFFGPGTRLTVL.

The chain joins TRBV28 to TRBJ1-5, with 11 bases matching TRBD1. V lost 3 bases to trimming and J lost 8 bases; unmatched junction nucleotides: 12. The CDR3 is 17 residues long. CDR1 MDHEN and CDR2 SYDVKM come from the germline V gene. The CDR3 DNA sequence: TGTGCCAGCAGTTTGCCTTCCGGGACAGGGGGAATAGAGCCCCAGCATTTT. It encodes CASSLPSGTGGIEPQHF.

This clone was seen once. The chain joins TRBV2 to TRBJ1-2, with D possibly TRBD1 on 5 matching bases. The CDR3 extends over 13 amino acids. From germline, CDR1 is SNHLY and CDR2 FYNNEI. The germline V and J ends were trimmed by 4 bases and 4 bases, with 10 bases remaining between them. CDR3 region: CASSVSQGYGYTF. CDR3 DNA sequence: TGTGCCAGCAGTGTGAGTCAGGGCTATGGCTACACCTTC.

The chain uses TRBV27 and TRBJ1-5; weak D call: TRBD1 (5 bases). The germline CDR1 and CDR2 sequences are MNHEY and SMNVEV (reference sequence). Trimming pared 6 bases from V and 6 bases from J, leaving 15 bases between. This CDR3 contains 14 residues. CDR3 sequence reads: CASSSGFFGQPQHF. The CDR3 DNA sequence: TGTGCCAGCAGCTCAGGGTTTTTCGGTCAGCCCCAGCATTTT.

J is TRBJ1-3 and V is TRBV28; TRBD1 agrees at 8 bases. Losses at the gene ends were 3 bases for V and 7 bases for J; bases not matched to a gene: 5. The CDR3 contains 14 residues. CDR1 MDHEN and CDR2 SYDVKM come from the germline V gene. The CDR3: CASSFTGGRNTIYF. In DNA, the CDR3 is TGTGCCAGCAGTTTCACAGGGGGTAGGAACACCATATATTTT.

CDR3 sequence (DNA): TGTGCCAGTAGTGCTCTAGCGGGAGGGACCGGGGAGCTGTTTTTT. Protein: CASSALAGGTGELFF. V and J are TRBV19 and TRBJ2-2, with 12 bases that match TRBD2. This CDR3 has 15 residues. CDR1 is LNHDA, CDR2 SQIVND, per germline (reference sequence). V dropped 5 bases and J dropped 5; count of bases not matched to a gene: 3. Using reference TRBV19 and TRBJ2-2 for the parts outside the CDR3, the full variable domain is DGGITQSPKYLFRKEGQNVTLSCEQNLNHDAMYWYRQDPGQGLRLIYYSQIVNDFQKGDIAEGYSVSREKKESFPLTVTSAQKNPTAFYLCASSALAGGTGELFFGEGSRLTVL.

The gene calls are TRBV6-1 and TRBJ2-1; 11 bases agree with TRBD1. Germline V gene lookup returns CDR1 MNHNS and CDR2 SASEGT. The CDR3 runs to 15 residues. After removal of 6 bases from V and 9 bases from J, the junction contained 10 bases not matched to a gene. DNA of the CDR3: TGTGCCAGCAGGTTCACCGGGACAGGGGGTAGTGAGCAGTTCTTC. This encodes CASRFTGTGGSEQFF.

The chain recombines TRBV4-1 with TRBJ1-4; weak D call: TRBD1 (6 bases). This CDR3 spans 15 amino acids. Trimming took 3 bases from V and 5 from J, leaving 13 bases between them. Germline CDR1 is MGHRA and CDR2 is YSYEKL. The CDR3 sequence is CASSHPLGTNEKLFF. The CDR3, as DNA: TGCGCCAGCAGCCACCCCCTTGGGACAAATGAAAAACTGTTTTTT.

Here the CDR3 reads CASSEYTGGGSPLHF. The CDR3 DNA reads as TGTGCCAGCAGTGAATATACAGGGGGAGGTTCACCCCTCCACTTT. The chain links TRBV25-1 to TRBJ1-6, with 8 bases identical to TRBD1. The J segment lost 9 bases and the V segment lost 0 bases, leaving 4 bases of the junction unmatched. This CDR3 has 15 residues. CDR1 and CDR2 (germline): MGHDK, SYGVNS.

V is TRBV6-5 and J is TRBJ2-5; TRBD2 is a possible D gene (5 bases). Trimming left V 6 bases short and J 8 bases short, with 13 bases between. Germline-derived CDR1 and CDR2 are MNHEY and SVGAGI. The CDR3 has 12 amino acids. In DNA form, the CDR3 reads TGTGCCAGCAGGGAAGCGGTCGGAACCCAGTACTTC. Translated: CASREAVGTQYF.

V is TRBV7-3 and J is TRBJ1-1; 9 nucleotides agree with TRBD1. This CDR3 comprises 14 residues. Germline V gene lookup returns CDR1 SGHTA and CDR2 FQGTGA. V was clipped by 5 bases and J by 8 bases; unmatched bases: 9. CDR3 coding DNA: TGTGCCAGCAGCCCAGGACAGGGGAAAGGGGAAGCTTTCTTT. It encodes CASSPGQGKGEAFF.

The V call is TRBV27, the J call TRBJ2-7, with D perhaps matching TRBD1 (6 bases). V lost 2 bases, J lost 6 bases, and 11 bases lay in between. The germline V gene has CDR1 MNHEY and CDR2 SMNVEV (reference sequence). CDR3 length: 13 residues. CDR3 sequence (DNA): TGTGCCAGCAGTTTAATACAGGGTGCCGAGCAGTACTTC. Its translation: CASSLIQGAEQYF.

The chain links TRBV6-5 to TRBJ2-1; possible D gene TRBD2, 5 bases. CDR1 and CDR2 (germline): MNHEY, SVGAGI. The ends were cut back, 5 bases at V and 7 bases at J, with 12 bases in the middle. CDR3 length equals 13 residues. Here the CDR3 DNA reads TGTGCCAGCAGTACCCATCGGAGGAATGAGCAGTTCTTC. Encoded protein: CASSTHRRNEQFF.

The chain is built from TRBV2 and TRBJ2-1; 8 bases line up with TRBD2. Per the germline V gene, CDR1 is SNHLY and CDR2 is FYNNEI. With 6 bases clipped from V and 3 bases from J, the junction kept 7 bases outside the gene matches. The CDR3 runs to 15 residues. The DNA of the CDR3 is TGTGCCAGCAGCTCTTCCGGGACTAGCTACAATGAGCAGTTCTTC. This sequence encodes CASSSSGTSYNEQFF. The full variable domain, its missing parts supplied by reference TRBV2 and TRBJ2-1, is EPEVTQTPSHQVTQMGQEVILRCVPISNHLYFYWYRQILGQKVEFLVSFYNNEISEKSEIFDDQFSVERPDGSNFTLKIRSTKLEDSAMYFCASSSSGTSYNEQFFGPGTRLTVL.